These 10 T cell receptor beta chains were all obtained from the same sample, sequenced in a study of T cells after yellow fever vaccination. TCRdb ran MiXCR on the 5' RACE reads and lists one entry per CDR3 protein. The data contain 350,000 to 550,000 distinct CDR3 sequences, around 20% of them singletons. Source: PBMCs, taken before the yellow fever booster vaccination. The receptor source for this set is a man aged 18 to 35 who received the YFV17D yellow fever vaccine.

This clonotype has a handful of counts. V and J are TRBV30 and TRBJ1-1; D is possibly TRBD1 (6 bases). The germline V and J ends were trimmed by 0 bases and 6 bases, with 14 bases remaining between them. This CDR3 has 14 residues. The germline CDR1 and CDR2 sequences are GTSNPN and SVGIG (reference sequence). The CDR3 is CAWSVQGRRAEAFF. The DNA of the CDR3 is TGTGCCTGGAGTGTTCAGGGGCGGAGGGCTGAAGCTTTCTTT.

V gene TRBV10-3 combines with J gene TRBJ2-3; the match to TRBD1 covers 8 bases. V lost 6 bases and J lost 0; bases outside the gene matches: 8. CDR1 is ENHRY, CDR2 SYGVKD, per germline. CDR3 length: 16 residues. The CDR3 bases are TGTGCCATCAGCCAGGGACAGGTCCTAAGCACAGATACGCAGTATTTT. This translates into CAISQGQVLSTDTQYF.

This clonotype was seen more than once but under ten times. V usage is TRBV5-4 and J usage is TRBJ1-1, with D perhaps matching TRBD1 (6 bases). V shed 6 bases and J shed 0 bases, with 15 bases lying between them. Per the germline V gene, CDR1 is SGHNT and CDR2 is YYREEE (reference sequence). The length of the CDR3 is 15 residues. The CDR3 sequence: CASTEPGHMNTEAFF. CDR3 coding DNA: TGTGCCAGCACCGAGCCGGGACATATGAACACTGAAGCTTTCTTT.

The J gene is TRBJ1-1, the V gene TRBV4-2, with D tentatively TRBD1 (5 bases). Per germline, CDR1 LGHNA and CDR2 YNFKEQ. CDR3 size: 16 residues. The V end lost 1 base, the J end lost 1 base, and 13 bases lay between the germline ends. As DNA, the CDR3 is TGTGCCAGCAGCCAAGCCTCCGGGGCCGCGAACACTGAAGCTTTCTTT. This gives the protein CASSQASGAANTEAFF.

This clonotype has only a few counts. The V and J genes are TRBV5-1 and TRBJ2-7, with TRBD1 identical over 7 bases. The CDR3 length is 15 residues. Unmatched junction bases numbered 13, after V lost 3 bases and J lost 7 bases. Germline CDR1 reads SGHRS; CDR2 reads YFSETQ. The CDR3 sequence: CASSSTGQAGHEQYF. The CDR3 nucleotides are TGCGCCAGCAGCTCAACCGGACAGGCTGGACATGAGCAGTACTTC.

V and J are TRBV11-2 and TRBJ2-1; no firm D call. V gave up 0 bases and J gave up 8 bases, with 5 bases separating them. The CDR3 contains 12 residues. Germline V lookup: CDR1 SGHAT, CDR2 FQNNGV. CDR3 nucleotide sequence: TGTGCCAGCAGCTTAGATATGTATGAGCAGTTCTTC. This codes for CASSLDMYEQFF.

This clonotype was detected a few times. The chain uses TRBV18 and TRBJ2-2; perhaps TRBD1 as D (6 bases). CDR1 and CDR2 (germline): KGHSH, LQKENI. The CDR3 has 15 amino acids. Between the trimmed V and J ends, which lost 6 bases and 3 bases, there was a span of 14 bases. CDR3 residues: CASSVDSFHTGELFF. CDR3 DNA sequence: TGTGCCAGCTCCGTGGACAGTTTTCACACCGGGGAGCTGTTTTTT. Complete variable domain (other parts from reference TRBV18 and TRBJ2-2): NAGVMQNPRHLVRRRGQEARLRCSPMKGHSHVYWYRQLPEEGLKFMVYLQKENIIDESGMPKERFSAEFPKEGPSILRIQQVVRGDSAAYFCASSVDSFHTGELFFGEGSRLTVL.

This clonotype was counted only a few times. V is TRBV6-6 and J is TRBJ1-4; maybe TRBD1 (5 bases). Germline V gives CDR1 MNHNY, CDR2 SVGAGI (reference sequence). The CDR3 is 14 amino acids. V lost 5 bases, J lost 6 bases, and 13 bases lay in between. In nucleotides, the CDR3 is TGTGCCAGCAGTCGCAGGGTCATCGATGAAAAACTGTTTTTT. It is translated as CASSRRVIDEKLFF.

This clonotype was seen a handful of times. The chain uses TRBV12-5 and TRBJ2-3, with D perhaps TRBD1 or TRBD2 (5 bases each). CDR1 and CDR2 (germline): LGHNT, FRNRAP. The CDR3 is 13 residues long. V was trimmed by 6 bases and J by 1 base, leaving 8 bases between them. CDR3 protein: CASGRDRTDTQYF. The CDR3 DNA follows: TGTGCTAGTGGCCGGGACCGCACAGATACGCAGTATTTT.

This clonotype appeared a few times. The chain is built from TRBV9 and TRBJ2-3, with a possible D match to TRBD1 (6 bases). Germline V CDR1 and CDR2: SGDLS, YYNGEE. The V gene lost 0 bases and the J gene lost 4 bases, with 18 bases spanning the gap. This CDR3 region has 17 residues. The CDR3 DNA is TGTGCCAGCAGCGTAGCCCGAGTACAGGGTCGGGCAGATACGCAGTATTTT. It is translated as CASSVARVQGRADTQYF. Full variable domain (missing parts from reference TRBV9 and TRBJ2-3): DSGVTQTPKHLITATGQRVTLRCSPRSGDLSVYWYQQSLDQGLQFLIQYYNGEERAKGNILERFSAQQFPDLHSELNLSSLELGDSALYFCASSVARVQGRADTQYFGPGTRLTVL.